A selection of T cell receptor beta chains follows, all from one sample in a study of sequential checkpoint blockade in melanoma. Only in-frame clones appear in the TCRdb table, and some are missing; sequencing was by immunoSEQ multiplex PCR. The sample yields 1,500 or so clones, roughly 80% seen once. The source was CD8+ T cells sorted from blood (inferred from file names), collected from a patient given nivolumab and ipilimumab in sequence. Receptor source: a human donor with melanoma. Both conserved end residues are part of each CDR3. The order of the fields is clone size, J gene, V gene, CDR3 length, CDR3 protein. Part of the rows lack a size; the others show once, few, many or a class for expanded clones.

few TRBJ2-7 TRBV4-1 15 CASSSPGTGVDEQYF
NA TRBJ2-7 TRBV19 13 CASSIRGTYEQYF
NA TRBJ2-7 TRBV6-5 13 CASRPDRSYEQYF
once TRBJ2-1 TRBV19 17 CASSRPPLAGGSNEQFF
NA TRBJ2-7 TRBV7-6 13 CASSSGERYEQYF
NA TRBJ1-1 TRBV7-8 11 CASSQGAEAFF
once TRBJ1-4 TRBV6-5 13 CASSYTSGGKLFF
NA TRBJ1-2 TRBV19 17 CASSNSGTGPPRYGYTF
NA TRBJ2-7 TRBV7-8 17 CASSLALGHLSSYEQYF
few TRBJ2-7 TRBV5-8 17 CASSPSLTSGGWYEQYF
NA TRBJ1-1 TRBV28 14 CASSPDRGDTEAFF
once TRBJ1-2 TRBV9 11 CAGSDYYGYTF
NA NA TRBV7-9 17 CASSLFPGDRSTYEQYF
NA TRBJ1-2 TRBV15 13 CATSRAGDYGYTF
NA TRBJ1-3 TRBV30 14 CAWSTGVAGNTIYF
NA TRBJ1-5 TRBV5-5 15 CASSLAGRVEQPQHF
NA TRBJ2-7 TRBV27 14 CASTRTGGFYEQYF
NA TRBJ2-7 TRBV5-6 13 CASTHLSGIEQYF
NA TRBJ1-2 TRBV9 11 CASSDYYGYTF
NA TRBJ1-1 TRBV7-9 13 CASSLALPTEAFF
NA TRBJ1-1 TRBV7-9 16 CASSLGPGQSDTEAFF
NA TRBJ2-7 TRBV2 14 CASSTGTPTYEQYF
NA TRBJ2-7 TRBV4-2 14 CASSPTGGRDEQYF
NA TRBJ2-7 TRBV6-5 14 CASSPDRQSYEQYF
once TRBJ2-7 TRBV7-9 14 CASSPAGTFYEQYF
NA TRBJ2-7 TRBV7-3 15 CASSLSAASSYEQYF
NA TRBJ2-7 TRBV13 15 CASSSRQDGDYEQYF
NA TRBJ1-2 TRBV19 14 CASRPIGGYYGYTF
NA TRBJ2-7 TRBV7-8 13 CASSLDRFREQYF
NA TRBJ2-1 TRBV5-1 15 CASSLAGTSGNEQFF
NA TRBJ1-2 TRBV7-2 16 CASSLPPPGNDYGYTF
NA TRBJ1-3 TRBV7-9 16 CASWGPDRGNGNTIYF
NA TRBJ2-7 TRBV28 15 CASGLIGQGSYEQYF
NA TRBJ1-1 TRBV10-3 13 CAVRQGPDTEAFF
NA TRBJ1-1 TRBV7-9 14 CASSLVVGNTEAFF
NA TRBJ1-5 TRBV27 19 CATTPLRTGGSPINQPQHF
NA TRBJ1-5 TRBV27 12 CASSLQGQPQHF
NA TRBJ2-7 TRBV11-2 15 CASSLERGRAYEQYF
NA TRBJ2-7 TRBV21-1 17 CASHRTSGRAAPYEQYF
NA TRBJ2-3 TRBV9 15 CASSVGGREADTQYF
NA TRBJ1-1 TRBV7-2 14 CASSEGQVNTEAFF
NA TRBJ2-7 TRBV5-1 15 CASSSGRQGSYEQYF
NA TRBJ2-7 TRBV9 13 CASSARTGGEQYF
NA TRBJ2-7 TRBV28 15 CASSLTLSGSYEQYF
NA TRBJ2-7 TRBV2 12 CASRGSIYEQYF
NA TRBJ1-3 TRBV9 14 CASSGHRGSNTIYF
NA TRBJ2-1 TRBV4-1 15 CASSQVQGAGNEQFF
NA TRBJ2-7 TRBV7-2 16 CASSSLAGAGTYEQYF
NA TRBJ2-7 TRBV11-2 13 CASGLAGGDEQYF
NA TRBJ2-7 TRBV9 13 CASSVGDSYEQYF
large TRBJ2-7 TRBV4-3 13 CASSQVRGGEQYF